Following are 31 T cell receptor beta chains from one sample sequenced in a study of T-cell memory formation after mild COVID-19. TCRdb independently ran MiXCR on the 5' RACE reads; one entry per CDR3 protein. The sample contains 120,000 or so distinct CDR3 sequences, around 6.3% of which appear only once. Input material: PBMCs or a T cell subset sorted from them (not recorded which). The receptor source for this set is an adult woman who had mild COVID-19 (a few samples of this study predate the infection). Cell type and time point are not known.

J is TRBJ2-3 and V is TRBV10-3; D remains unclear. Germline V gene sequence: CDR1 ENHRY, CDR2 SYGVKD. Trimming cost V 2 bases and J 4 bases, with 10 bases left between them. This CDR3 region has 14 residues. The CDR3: CAISERAIADTQYF. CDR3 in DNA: TGTGCCATCAGTGAGAGGGCTATCGCAGATACGCAGTATTTT.

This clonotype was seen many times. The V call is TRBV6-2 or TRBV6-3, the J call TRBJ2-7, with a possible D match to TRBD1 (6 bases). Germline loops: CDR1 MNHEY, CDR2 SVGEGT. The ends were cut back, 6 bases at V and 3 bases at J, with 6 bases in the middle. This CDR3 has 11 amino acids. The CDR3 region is CASSRGYEQYF. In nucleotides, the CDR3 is TGTGCCAGCAGCAGGGGCTACGAGCAGTACTTC.

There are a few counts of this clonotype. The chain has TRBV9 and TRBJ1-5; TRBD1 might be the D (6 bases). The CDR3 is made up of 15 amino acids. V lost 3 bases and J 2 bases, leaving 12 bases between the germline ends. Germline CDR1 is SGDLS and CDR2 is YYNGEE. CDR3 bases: TGTGCCAGCAGCGCCCAGGGGACGGGCAATCAGCCCCAGCATTTT. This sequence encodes CASSAQGTGNQPQHF. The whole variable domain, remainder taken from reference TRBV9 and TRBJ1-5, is DSGVTQTPKHLITATGQRVTLRCSPRSGDLSVYWYQQSLDQGLQFLIQYYNGEERAKGNILERFSAQQFPDLHSELNLSSLELGDSALYFCASSAQGTGNQPQHFGDGTRLSIL.

The CDR3 DNA follows: TGTGCCAGCAGTGAGAGCGGTATCTATGGCTACACCTTC. Translating it yields CASSESGIYGYTF. V and J are TRBV6-1 and TRBJ1-2, with no clear D. Germline V gene sequence: CDR1 MNHNS, CDR2 SASEGT. The CDR3 extends over 13 amino acids. V gave up 3 bases and J gave up 4 bases, with 9 bases separating them.

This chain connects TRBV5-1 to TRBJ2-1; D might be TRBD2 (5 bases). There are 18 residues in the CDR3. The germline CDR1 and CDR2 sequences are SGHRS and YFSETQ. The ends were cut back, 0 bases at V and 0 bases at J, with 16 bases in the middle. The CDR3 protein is CASSLEGYSAVSYNEQFF. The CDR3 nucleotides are TGCGCCAGCAGCTTGGAGGGTTATTCAGCGGTCTCCTACAATGAGCAGTTCTTC. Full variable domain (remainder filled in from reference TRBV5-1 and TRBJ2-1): KAGVTQTPRYLIKTRGQQVTLSCSPISGHRSVSWYQQTPGQGLQFLFEYFSETQRNKGNFPGRFSGRQFSNSRSEMNVSTLELGDSALYLCASSLEGYSAVSYNEQFFGPGTRLTVL.

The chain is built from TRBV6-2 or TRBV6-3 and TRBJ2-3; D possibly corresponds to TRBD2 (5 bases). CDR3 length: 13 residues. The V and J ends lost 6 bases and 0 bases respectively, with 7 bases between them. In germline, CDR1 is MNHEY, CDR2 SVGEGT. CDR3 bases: TGTGCCAGCAGGGAGGATAGCACAGATACGCAGTATTTT. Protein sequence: CASREDSTDTQYF.

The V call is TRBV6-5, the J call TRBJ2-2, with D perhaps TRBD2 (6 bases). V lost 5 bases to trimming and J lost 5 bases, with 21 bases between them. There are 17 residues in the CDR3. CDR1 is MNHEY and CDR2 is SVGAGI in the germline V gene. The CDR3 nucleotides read TGTGCCAGCAGTCCCCGGGGAGGCCTCCGGGTTACCGGGGAGCTGTTTTTT. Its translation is CASSPRGGLRVTGELFF.

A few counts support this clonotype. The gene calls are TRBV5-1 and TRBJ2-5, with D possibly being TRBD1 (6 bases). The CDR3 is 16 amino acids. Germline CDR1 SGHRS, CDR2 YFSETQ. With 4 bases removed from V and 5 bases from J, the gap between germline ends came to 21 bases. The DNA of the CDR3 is TGCGCCAGCAGCCCGACATCAGGGGCCCTAGGGGAGACCCAGTACTTC. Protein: CASSPTSGALGETQYF.

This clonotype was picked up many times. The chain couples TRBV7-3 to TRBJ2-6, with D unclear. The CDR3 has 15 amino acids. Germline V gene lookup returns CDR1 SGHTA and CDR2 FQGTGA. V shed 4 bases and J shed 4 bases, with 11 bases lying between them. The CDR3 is CASSSQLSGANVLTF. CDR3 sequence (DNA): TGTGCCAGCAGCTCTCAGTTATCCGGGGCCAACGTCCTGACTTTC.

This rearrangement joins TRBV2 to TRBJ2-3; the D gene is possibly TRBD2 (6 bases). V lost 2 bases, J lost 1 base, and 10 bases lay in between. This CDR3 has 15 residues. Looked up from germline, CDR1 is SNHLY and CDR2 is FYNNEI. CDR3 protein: CASSESASGTDTQYF. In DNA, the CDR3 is TGTGCCAGCAGTGAATCGGCTAGCGGCACAGATACGCAGTATTTT.

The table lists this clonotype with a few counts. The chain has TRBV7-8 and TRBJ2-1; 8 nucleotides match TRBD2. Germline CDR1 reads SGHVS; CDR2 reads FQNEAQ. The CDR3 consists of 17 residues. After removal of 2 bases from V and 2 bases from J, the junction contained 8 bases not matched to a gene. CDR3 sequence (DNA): TGTGCCAGCAGCTTACCGCCCGGTAGCGGGGCCTACAATGAGCAGTTCTTC. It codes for CASSLPPGSGAYNEQFF.

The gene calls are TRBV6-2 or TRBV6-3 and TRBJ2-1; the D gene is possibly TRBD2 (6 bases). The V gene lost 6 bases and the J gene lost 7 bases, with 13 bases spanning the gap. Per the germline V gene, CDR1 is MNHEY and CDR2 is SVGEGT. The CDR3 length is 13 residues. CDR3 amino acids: CASSLRAGNEQFF. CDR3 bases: TGTGCCAGCAGCCTCCGAGCGGGTAATGAGCAGTTCTTC.

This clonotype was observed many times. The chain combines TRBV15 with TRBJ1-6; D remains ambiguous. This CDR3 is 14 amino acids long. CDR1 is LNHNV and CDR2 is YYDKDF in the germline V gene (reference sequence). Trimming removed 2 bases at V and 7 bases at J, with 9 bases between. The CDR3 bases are TGTGCCACCAGCAGACTCTCCCTGAATTCACCCCTCCACTTT. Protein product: CATSRLSLNSPLHF.

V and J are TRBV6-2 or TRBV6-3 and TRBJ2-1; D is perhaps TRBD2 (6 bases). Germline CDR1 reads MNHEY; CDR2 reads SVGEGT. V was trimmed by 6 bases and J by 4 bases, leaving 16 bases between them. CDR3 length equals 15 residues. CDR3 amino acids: CASRKVEGRYNEQFF. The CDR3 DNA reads TGTGCCAGCAGAAAGGTGGAGGGGCGATACAATGAGCAGTTCTTC.

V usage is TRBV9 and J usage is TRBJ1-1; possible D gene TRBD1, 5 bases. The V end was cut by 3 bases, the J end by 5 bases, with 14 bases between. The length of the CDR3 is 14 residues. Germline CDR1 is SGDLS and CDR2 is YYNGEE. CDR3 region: CASSGEGSGTEAFF. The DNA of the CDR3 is TGTGCCAGCAGCGGCGAGGGGTCGGGGACTGAAGCTTTCTTT.

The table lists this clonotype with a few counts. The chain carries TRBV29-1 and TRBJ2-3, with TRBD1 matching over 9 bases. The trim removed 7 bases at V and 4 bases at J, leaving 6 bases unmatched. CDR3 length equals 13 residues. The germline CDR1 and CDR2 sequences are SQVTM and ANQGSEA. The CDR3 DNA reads TGCAGCGGGCTACAGGGGGCCTCAGATACGCAGTATTTT. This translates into CSGLQGASDTQYF.

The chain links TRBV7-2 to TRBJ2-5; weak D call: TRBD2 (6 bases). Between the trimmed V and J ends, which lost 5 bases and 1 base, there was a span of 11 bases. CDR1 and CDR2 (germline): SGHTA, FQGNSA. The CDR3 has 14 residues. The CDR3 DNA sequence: TGTGCCAGCAGCCGCACGGGGGTCCAAGAGACCCAGTACTTC. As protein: CASSRTGVQETQYF.

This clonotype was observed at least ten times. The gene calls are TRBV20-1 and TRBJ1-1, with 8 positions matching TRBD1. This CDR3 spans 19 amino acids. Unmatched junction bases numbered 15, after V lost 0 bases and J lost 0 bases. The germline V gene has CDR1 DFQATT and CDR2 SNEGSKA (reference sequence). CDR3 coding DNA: TGCAGTGCTAGAGACATGGGCAGGGGGCGAATACCAATGAACACTGAAGCTTTCTTT. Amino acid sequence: CSARDMGRGRIPMNTEAFF.

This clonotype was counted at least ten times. The DNA for the CDR3 is TGTGCCACCAGTGATTTGGGGACTAGCGGAGATACGCAGTATTTT. Amino acid sequence: CATSDLGTSGDTQYF. The chain joins TRBV24-1 to TRBJ2-3; TRBD2 agrees at 11 bases. V dropped 0 bases and J dropped 5; count of bases not matched to a gene: 0. Looked up from germline, CDR1 is KGHDR and CDR2 is SFDVKD. The CDR3 runs to 15 residues.

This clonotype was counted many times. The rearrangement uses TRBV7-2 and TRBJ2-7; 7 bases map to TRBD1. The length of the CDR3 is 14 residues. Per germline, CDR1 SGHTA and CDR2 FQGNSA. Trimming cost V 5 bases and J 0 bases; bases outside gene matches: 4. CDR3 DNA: TGTGCCAGCAGCCATGGGGACAGCTCCTACGAGCAGTACTTC. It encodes CASSHGDSSYEQYF.

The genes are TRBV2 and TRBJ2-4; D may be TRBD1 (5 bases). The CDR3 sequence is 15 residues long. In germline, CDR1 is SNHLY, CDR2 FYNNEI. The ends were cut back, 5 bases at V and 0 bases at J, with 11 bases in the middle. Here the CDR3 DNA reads TGTGCCAGCAGTTCTGACAGAGGAGCCAAAAACATTCAGTACTTC. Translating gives CASSSDRGAKNIQYF.

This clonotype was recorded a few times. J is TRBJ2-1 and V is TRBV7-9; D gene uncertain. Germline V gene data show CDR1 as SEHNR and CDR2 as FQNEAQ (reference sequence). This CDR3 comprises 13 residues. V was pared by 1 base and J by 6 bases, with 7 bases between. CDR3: CASSLVRTNEQFF. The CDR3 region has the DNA TGTGCCAGCAGCTTAGTGCGGACCAATGAGCAGTTCTTC.

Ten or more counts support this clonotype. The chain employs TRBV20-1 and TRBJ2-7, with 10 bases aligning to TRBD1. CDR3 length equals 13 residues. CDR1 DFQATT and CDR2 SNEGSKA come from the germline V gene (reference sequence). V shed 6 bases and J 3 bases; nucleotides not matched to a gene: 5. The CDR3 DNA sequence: TGCAGTGCCCCGGGACAGGGGCTCTACGAGCAGTACTTC. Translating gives CSAPGQGLYEQYF.

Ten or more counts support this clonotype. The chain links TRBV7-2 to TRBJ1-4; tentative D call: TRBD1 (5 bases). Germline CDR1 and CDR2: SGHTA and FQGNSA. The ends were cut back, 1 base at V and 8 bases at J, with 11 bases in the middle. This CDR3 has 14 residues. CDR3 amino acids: CASSLGGGREKLFF. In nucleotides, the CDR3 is TGTGCCAGCAGCTTAGGGGGGGGTCGCGAAAAACTGTTTTTT.

CDR3 sequence: CASSHPSRVRTQYF. The CDR3, as DNA: TGTGCCAGCAGCCACCCTAGCCGTGTTAGGACCCAGTACTTC. The rearrangement joins TRBV14 to TRBJ2-5; D perhaps matches TRBD2 (5 bases). This CDR3 contains 14 residues. V was cut by 3 bases and J by 7 bases, with 15 bases left in between. The germline CDR1 and CDR2 sequences are SGHDN and FVKESK.

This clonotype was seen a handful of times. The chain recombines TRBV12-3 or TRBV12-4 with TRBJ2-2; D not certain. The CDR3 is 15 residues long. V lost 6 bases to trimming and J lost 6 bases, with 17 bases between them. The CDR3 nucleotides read TGTGCCAGCAGGCTTGGGTTGAGGAGTTCCGGGGAGCTGTTTTTT. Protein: CASRLGLRSSGELFF.

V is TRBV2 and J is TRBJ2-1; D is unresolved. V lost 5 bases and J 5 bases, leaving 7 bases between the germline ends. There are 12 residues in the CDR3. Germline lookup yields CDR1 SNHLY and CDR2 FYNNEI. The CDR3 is CASSQVHNEQFF. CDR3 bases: TGTGCCAGCAGTCAAGTCCACAATGAGCAGTTCTTC. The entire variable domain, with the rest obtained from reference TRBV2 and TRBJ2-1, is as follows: EPEVTQTPSHQVTQMGQEVILRCVPISNHLYFYWYRQILGQKVEFLVSFYNNEISEKSEIFDDQFSVERPDGSNFTLKIRSTKLEDSAMYFCASSQVHNEQFFGPGTRLTVL.

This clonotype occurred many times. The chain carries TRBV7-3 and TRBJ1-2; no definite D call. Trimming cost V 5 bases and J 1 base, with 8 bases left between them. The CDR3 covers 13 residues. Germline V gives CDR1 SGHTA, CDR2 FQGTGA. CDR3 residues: CASSPNSNYGYTF. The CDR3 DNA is TGTGCCAGCAGCCCAAACAGTAACTATGGCTACACCTTC.

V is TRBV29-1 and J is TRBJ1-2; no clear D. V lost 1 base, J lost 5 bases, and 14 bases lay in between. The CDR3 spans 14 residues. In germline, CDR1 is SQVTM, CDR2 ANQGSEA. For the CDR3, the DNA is TGCAGCGTTGAAGGAAAGGCACGGATTTATGGCTACACCTTC. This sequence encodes CSVEGKARIYGYTF.

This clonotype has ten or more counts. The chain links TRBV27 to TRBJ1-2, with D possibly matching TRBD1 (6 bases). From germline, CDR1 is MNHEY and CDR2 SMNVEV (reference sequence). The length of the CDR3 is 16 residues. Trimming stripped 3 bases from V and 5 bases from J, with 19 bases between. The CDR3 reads CASSFLPGGAGYGYTF. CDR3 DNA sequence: TGTGCCAGCAGTTTTCTCCCCGGGGGCGCCGGGTATGGCTACACCTTC.

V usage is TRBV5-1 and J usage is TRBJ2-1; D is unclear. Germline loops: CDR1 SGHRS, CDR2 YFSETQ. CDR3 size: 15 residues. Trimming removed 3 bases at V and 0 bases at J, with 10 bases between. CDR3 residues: CASSSGYSSYNEQFF. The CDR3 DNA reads TGCGCCAGCAGCTCGGGCTACAGCTCCTACAATGAGCAGTTCTTC.